This section outlines one TCR beta chain sequence together with its context. Per germline, CDR1 MNHEY and CDR2 SMNVEV (reference sequence). After removal of 6 bases from V and 5 bases from J, the junction contained 9 bases not matched to a gene. This CDR3 is 15 amino acids long. These data belong to a study of blood T cell repertoires in COVID-19. Some clones are missing from TCRdb's copy, which holds only in-frame ones; the method was immunoSEQ multiplex PCR. Of hundreds of thousands of clones in the sample, around 89% were seen once. This TCR derives from a woman in her fifties or sixties with COVID-19, enrolled during active disease. The sequenced sample was peripheral blood. The rearrangement joins TRBV27 to TRBJ2-1; 8 bases are shared with TRBD1. The CDR3 region is CASSSGTGRNNEQFF. The CDR3 nucleotides are TGTGCCAGCAGCTCCGGGACAGGCCGAAACAATGAGCAGTTCTTC.